Detailed here is one T cell receptor (beta chain). The sample originates from a study of shared clonotypes between healthy human individuals. Free of recent acute infections or vaccinations, the donors were healthy HIV-negative adults. Unsorted samples relied on tens of millions of PBMCs, which served as the source of genomic DNA. Across several immunoSEQ plates, the genomic DNA of each subset was split evenly. Authors' analysis steps: ImmunoSEQ supplied junction-only sequences lacking quality scores, so filtering was different. Repertoires were generated with immunoSEQ multiplex PCR, while TCRdb's copy carries only in-frame clones and drops some. That table gives V, J and clone size, and the DNA gave D and trimming. The sample records roughly 500,000 clones, over 75% being singletons. Germline CDR1 SGHDT, CDR2 YYEEEE. Trimming left V 0 bases short and J 1 base short, with 11 bases between. This CDR3 has 16 residues.

Sample: PBMCs. This receptor was obtained from a woman aged 40-49 years in good health. Some clones in this sample may be carry-over from other donors' samples. The chain employs TRBV5-6 and TRBJ2-1; tentatively, D is TRBD1 or TRBD2 (6 bases each). The CDR3 is CASSLVQGRSYNEQFF. The CDR3 nucleotides are TGTGCCAGCAGCTTGGTCCAGGGGAGGTCCTACAATGAGCAGTTCTTC. The full variable domain, its missing parts supplied by reference TRBV5-6 and TRBJ2-1, is DAGVTQSPTHLIKTRGQQVTLRCSPKSGHDTVSWYQQALGQGPQFIFQYYEEEERQRGNFPDRFSGHQFPNYSSELNVNALLLGDSALYLCASSLVQGRSYNEQFFGPGTRLTVL.